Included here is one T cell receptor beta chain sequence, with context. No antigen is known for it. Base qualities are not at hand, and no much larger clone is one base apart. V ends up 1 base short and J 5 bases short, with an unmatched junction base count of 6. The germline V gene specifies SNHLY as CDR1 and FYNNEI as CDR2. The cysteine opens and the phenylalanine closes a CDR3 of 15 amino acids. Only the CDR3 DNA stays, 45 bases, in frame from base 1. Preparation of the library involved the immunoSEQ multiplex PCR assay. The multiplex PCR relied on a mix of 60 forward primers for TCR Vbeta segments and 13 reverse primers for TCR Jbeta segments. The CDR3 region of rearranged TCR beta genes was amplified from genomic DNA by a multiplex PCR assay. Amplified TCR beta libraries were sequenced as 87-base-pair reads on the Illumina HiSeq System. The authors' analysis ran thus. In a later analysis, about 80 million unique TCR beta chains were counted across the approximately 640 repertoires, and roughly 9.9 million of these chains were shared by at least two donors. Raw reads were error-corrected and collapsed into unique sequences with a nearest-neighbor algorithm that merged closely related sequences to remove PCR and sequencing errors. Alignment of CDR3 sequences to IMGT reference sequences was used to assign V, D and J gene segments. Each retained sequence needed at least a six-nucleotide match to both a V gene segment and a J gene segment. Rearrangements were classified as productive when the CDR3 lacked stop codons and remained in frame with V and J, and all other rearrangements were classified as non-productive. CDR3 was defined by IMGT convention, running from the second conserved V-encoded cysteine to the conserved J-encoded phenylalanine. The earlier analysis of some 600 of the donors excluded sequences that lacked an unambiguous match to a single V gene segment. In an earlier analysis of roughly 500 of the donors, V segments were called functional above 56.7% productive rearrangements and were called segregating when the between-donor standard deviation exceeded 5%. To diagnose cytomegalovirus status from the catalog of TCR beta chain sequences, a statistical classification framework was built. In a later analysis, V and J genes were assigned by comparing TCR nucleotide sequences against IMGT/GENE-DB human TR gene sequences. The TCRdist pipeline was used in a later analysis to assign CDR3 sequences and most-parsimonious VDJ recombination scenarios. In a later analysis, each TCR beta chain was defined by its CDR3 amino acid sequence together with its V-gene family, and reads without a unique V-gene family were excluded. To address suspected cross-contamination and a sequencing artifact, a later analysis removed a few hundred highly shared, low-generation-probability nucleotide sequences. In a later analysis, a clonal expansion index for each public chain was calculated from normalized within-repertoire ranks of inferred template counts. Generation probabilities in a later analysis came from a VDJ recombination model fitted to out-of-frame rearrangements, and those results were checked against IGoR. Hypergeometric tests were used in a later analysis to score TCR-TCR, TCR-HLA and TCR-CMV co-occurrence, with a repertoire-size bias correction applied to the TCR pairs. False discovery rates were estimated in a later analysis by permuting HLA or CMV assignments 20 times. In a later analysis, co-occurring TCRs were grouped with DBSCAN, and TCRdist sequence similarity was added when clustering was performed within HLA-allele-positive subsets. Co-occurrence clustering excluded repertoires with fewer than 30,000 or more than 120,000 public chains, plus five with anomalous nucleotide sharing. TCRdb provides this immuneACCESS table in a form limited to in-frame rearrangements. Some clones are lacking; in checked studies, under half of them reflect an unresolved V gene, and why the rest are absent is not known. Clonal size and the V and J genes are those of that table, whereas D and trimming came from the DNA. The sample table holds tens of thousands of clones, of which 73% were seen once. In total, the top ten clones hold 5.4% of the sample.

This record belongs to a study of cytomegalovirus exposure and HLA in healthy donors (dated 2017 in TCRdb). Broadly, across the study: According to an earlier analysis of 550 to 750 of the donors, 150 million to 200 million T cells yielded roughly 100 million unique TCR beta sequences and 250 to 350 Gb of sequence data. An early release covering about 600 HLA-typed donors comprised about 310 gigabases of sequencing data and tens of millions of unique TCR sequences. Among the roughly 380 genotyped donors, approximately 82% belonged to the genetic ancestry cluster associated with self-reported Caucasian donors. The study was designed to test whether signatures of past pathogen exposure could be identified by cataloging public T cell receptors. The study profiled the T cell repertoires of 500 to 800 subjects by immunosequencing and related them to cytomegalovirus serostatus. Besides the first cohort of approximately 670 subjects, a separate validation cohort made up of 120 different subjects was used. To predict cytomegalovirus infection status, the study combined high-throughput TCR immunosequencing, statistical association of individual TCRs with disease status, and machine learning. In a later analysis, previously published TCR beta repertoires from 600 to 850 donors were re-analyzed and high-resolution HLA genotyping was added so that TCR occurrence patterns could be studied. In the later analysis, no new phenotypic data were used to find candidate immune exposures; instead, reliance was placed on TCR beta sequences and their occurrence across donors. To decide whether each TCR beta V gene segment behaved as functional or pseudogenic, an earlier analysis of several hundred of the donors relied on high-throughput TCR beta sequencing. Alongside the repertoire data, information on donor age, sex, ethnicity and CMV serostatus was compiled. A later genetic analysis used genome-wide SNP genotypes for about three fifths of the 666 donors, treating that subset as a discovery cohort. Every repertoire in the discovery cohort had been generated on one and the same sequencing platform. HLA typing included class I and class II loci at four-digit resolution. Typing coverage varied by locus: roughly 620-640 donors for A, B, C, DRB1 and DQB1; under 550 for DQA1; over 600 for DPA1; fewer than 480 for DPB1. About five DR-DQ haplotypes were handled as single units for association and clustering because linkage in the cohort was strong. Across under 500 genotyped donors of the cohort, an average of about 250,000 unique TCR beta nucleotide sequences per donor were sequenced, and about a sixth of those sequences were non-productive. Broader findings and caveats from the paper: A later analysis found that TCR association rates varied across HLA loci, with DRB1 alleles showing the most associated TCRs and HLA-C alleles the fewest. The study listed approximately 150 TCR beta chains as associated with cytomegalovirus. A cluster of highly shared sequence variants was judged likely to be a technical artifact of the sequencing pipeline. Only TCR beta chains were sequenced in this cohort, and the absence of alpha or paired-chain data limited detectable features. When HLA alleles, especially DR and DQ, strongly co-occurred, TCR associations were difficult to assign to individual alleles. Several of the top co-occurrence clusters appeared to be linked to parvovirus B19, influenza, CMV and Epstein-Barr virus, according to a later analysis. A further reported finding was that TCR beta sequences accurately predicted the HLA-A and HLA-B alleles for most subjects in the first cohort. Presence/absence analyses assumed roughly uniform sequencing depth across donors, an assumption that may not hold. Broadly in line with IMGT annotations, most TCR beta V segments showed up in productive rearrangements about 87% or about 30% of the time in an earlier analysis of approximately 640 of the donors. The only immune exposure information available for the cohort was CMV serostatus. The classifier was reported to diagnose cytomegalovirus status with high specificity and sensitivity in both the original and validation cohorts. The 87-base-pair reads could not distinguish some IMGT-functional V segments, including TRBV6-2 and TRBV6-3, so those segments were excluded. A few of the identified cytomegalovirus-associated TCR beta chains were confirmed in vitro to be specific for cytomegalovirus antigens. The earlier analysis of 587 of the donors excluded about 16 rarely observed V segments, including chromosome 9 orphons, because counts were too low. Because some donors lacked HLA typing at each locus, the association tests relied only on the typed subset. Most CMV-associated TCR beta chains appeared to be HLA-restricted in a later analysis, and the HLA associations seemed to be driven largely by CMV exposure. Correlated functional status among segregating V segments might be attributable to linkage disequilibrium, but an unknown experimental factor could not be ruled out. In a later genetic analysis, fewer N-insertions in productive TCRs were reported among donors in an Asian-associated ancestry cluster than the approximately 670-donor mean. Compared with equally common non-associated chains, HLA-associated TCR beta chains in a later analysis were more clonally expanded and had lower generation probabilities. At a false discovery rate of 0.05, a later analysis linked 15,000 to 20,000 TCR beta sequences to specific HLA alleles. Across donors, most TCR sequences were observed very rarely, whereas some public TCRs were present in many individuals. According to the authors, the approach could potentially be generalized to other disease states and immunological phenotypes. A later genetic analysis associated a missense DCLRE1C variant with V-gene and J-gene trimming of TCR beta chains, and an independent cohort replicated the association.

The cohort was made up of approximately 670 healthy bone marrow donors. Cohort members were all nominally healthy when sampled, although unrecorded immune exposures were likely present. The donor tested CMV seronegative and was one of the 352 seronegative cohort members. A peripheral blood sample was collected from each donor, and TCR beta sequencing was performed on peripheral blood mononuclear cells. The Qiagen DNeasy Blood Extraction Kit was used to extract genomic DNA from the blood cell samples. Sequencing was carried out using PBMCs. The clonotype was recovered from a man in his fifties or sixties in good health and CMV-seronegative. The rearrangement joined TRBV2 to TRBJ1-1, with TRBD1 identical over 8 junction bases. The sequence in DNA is TGTGCCAGCAGTGAAGGTGGACAGGGAGAAACTGAAGCTTTCTTT. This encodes CASSEGGQGETEAFF.